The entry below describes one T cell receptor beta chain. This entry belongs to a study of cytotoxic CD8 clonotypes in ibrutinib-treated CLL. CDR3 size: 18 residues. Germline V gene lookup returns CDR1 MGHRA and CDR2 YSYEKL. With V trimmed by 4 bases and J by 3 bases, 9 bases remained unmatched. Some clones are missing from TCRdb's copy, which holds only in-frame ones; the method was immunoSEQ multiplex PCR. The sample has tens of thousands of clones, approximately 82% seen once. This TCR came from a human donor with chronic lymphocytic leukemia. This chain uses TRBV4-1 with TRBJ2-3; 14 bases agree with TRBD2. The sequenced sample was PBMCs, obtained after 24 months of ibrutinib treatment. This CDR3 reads CASSLGLAGGEGTDTQYF. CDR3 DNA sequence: TGCGCCAGCAGCCTAGGACTAGCGGGAGGCGAGGGGACAGATACGCAGTATTTT.